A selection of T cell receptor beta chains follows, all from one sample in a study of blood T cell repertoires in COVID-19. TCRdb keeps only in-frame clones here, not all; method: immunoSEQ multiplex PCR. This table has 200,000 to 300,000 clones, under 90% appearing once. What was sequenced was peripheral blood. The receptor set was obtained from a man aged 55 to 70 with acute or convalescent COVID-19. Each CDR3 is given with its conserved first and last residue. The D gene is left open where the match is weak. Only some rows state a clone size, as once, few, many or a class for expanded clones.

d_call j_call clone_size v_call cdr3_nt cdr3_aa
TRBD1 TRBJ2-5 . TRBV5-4 TGTGCCAGCAGCGGGGGTGTTTTGGACAGGGGTTTTCGGGAGACCCAGTACTTC CASSGGVLDRGFRETQYF
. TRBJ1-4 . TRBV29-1 TGCAGCGTTGAAGCCTCAGCAGGTGGTAATGAAAAACTGTTTTTT CSVEASAGGNEKLFF
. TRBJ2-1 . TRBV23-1 TGCGCCAGCAGTCAATCCCCCCTTTACAATGAGCAGTTCTTC CASSQSPLYNEQFF
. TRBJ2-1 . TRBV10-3 TGTGCCATCAGGCAACCGGGACTGGCCTACAATGAGCAGTTCTTC CAIRQPGLAYNEQFF
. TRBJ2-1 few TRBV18 TGTGCCAGCTCACCACGAGGAGGAGGCTACAATGAGCAGTTCTTC CASSPRGGGYNEQFF
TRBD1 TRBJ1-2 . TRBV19 TGTGCCAGTACCCCCTCCGGGACAGGGAACGTAGCTAACTATGGCTACACCTTC CASTPSGTGNVANYGYTF
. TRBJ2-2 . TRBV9 TGTGCCAGCAGCGGACAGGTCTCGTACACCGGGGAGCTGTTTTTT CASSGQVSYTGELFF
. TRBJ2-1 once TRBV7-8 TGTGCCAGCAGCTTAGCCCTTGACTACCTATGGGAGCAGTTCTTC CASSLALDYLWEQFF
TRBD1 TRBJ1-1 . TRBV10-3 TGTGCCAGCCGGGACAGCCAGAACACTGAAGCTTTCTTT CASRDSQNTEAFF
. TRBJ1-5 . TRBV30 TGTGCCTGGAGTCCGGGAGGGAGGGTGGTCGGTCAGCCCCAGCATTTT CAWSPGGRVVGQPQHF
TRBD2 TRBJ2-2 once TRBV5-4 TGTGCCAGCAGCTTGACTAGCGGGAGATCCGGGGAGCTGTTTTTT CASSLTSGRSGELFF
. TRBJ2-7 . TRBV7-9 TGTGCCAGCAGCCCGGGGCCCCAGGGGTTCTTGGGCGAGCAGTACTTC CASSPGPQGFLGEQYF
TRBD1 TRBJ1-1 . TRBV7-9 TGTGCCAGCAGCCTCCTACCGGGACAGGGTGAAGCTTTCTTT CASSLLPGQGEAFF
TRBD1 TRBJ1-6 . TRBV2 TGTGCCAGCAGACGCCAACAGGGGAATAATTCACCCCTCCACTTT CASRRQQGNNSPLHF
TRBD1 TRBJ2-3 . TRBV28 TGTGCCAGCAGTTTAGCCGGCAGGGGGCAAGATACGCAGTATTTT CASSLAGRGQDTQYF
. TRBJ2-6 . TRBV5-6 TGTGCCAGCAGGCCCAATTTGAGGTCCGGGGCCAACGTCCTGACTTTC CASRPNLRSGANVLTF
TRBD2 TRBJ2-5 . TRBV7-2 TGTGCCAGCAGCTTCCAGGGAGGGCAAGAGACCCAGTACTTC CASSFQGGQETQYF
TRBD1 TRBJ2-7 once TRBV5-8 TGTGCCAGCCCGGACAGGGGTTACGAGCAGTACTTC CASPDRGYEQYF
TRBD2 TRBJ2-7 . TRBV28 TGTGCCAGCAGTTTTAGCGGACTAGCGGGAGGTCCGAATAATTACGAGCAGTACTTC CASSFSGLAGGPNNYEQYF